These T cell receptor beta chains were read from a single sample in a study of human T cells and chemical hapten exposure. TCRdb reprocessed the RACE reads via MiXCR and lists one record per CDR3 protein. The table lists some 60,000 distinct CDR3 sequences, around 11% of them singletons, with 2% to 3% in the top ten. The specimen comprised whole blood, sampled in connection with sensitization to the hapten diphenylcyclopropenone (DPC). All receptors come from a man aged 25-40 years with alopecia areata. Some clones in this sample may be carry-over from other donors' samples. Each CDR3 is given with its conserved first and last residue. Fields, in order: D gene, clone size, J gene, V gene, CDR3 DNA, CDR3 protein. D genes are given only for firm matches. Clone size is shown for a subset of rows, as once, few, many or a class of expanded clone.

-,many,TRBJ2-7,TRBV6-6,TGTGCCAGCAGCGACAGACCCTACGAGCAGTACTTC,CASSDRPYEQYF
-,few,TRBJ1-5,TRBV28,TGTGCCAGCACTTCCGGCGGGGGGTTTCAGCCCCAGCATTTT,CASTSGGGFQPQHF
TRBD1,-,TRBJ1-1,TRBV2,TGTGCCACCTTAGACAGGGGCACTGAAGCTTTCTTT,CATLDRGTEAFF
-,-,TRBJ2-5,TRBV21-1,TGTGCCAGCAGCCCCCTTGGACAGGGGGTATTCCGCCAAGAGACCCAGTACTTC,CASSPLGQGVFRQETQYF
-,-,TRBJ2-7,TRBV11-1,TGTGCCAGCAGCCCAACAAGTACCTACGAGCAGTACTTC,CASSPTSTYEQYF
-,many,TRBJ2-2,TRBV11-2,TGTGCCAGCAGCTTAGGGGCGGCCGGGGAGCTGTTTTTT,CASSLGAAGELFF
TRBD1,many,TRBJ1-3,TRBV18,TGTGCCAGCTCACCAGAGACAGGGATGAACACCATATATTTT,CASSPETGMNTIYF
-,few,TRBJ2-2,TRBV2,TGTGCCAGCAGTGAACAAGTTGCCGGGGAGCTGTTTTTT,CASSEQVAGELFF
-,-,TRBJ2-6,TRBV20-1,TGCAGTGCTATTGACAGCTATAGCTCTGGGGCCAACGTCCTGACTTTC,CSAIDSYSSGANVLTF
TRBD1,medium-sized,TRBJ2-7,TRBV20-1,TGCAGTGCTAGAGGGACAGGGGAGTGGGAGCAGTACTTC,CSARGTGEWEQYF
TRBD1,-,TRBJ1-5,TRBV12-3/TRBV12-4,TGTGCCAGCTGGTCTCCCGGGACAGGGGGAGTTTATAGCAATCAGCCCCAGCATTTT,CASWSPGTGGVYSNQPQHF
-,-,TRBJ2-3,TRBV7-2,TGTGCCAGCAGCCTCCGGACAGAAGATACGCAGTATTTT,CASSLRTEDTQYF
TRBD1,-,TRBJ2-7,TRBV6-5,TGTGCCAGCAGTTACCTCAGGGGGTTCTCCTACGAGCAGTACTTC,CASSYLRGFSYEQYF
-,many,TRBJ2-2,TRBV4-3,TGCGCCAGCAGCCCCTTGACAGCCGCGAACACCGGGGAGCTGTTTTTT,CASSPLTAANTGELFF
TRBD1,-,TRBJ1-4,TRBV7-9,TGTGCCAGCAGCTTCCGACAGGGAGGAACTAATGAAAAACTGTTTTTT,CASSFRQGGTNEKLFF
-,-,TRBJ1-5,TRBV10-3,TGTGCCATCAGTGGAGGGCTCAATCAGCCCCAGCATTTT,CAISGGLNQPQHF
-,few,TRBJ2-7,TRBV20-1,TGCAGTGCCATAATAGGGTCTATCTACGAGCAGTACTTC,CSAIIGSIYEQYF
-,few,TRBJ1-1,TRBV28,TGTGCCACTTCGGAGGGGAGCTTCGCCGCTTTCTTT,CATSEGSFAAFF
-,many,TRBJ2-7,TRBV6-2/TRBV6-3,TGTGCCAGCAGAGGAGGGGGAGGTCACGAGCAGTACTTC,CASRGGGGHEQYF
-,many,TRBJ1-5,TRBV7-9,TGTGCCAGCAGCTTAGGGCGACAGAACAATCAGCCCCAGCATTTT,CASSLGRQNNQPQHF
-,many,TRBJ1-2,TRBV27,TGTGCCAGCAGTCTTAAGTCTGGGCATCTTCTGCCTAACTATGGCTACACCTTC,CASSLKSGHLLPNYGYTF
-,few,TRBJ2-5,TRBV30,TGTGCCTGGGTCGGTCAGGAGACCCAGTACTTC,CAWVGQETQYF
TRBD2,many,TRBJ2-1,TRBV7-6,TGTGCCAGCAGCTTATCGGGAGGGGTTGATGAGCAGTTCTTC,CASSLSGGVDEQFF
-,-,TRBJ2-1,TRBV5-1,TGCGCCAGCGGGGGGACATACAATGAGCAGTTCTTC,CASGGTYNEQFF
-,few,TRBJ2-3,TRBV12-3/TRBV12-4,TGTGCCAGCAGTTTACCTATGACTAGCACAGATACGCAGTATTTT,CASSLPMTSTDTQYF
-,few,TRBJ1-6,TRBV20-1,TGCAGTGCTTGGGCTGGGTCTAATTCACCCCTCCACTTT,CSAWAGSNSPLHF
-,once,TRBJ2-3,TRBV6-6,TGTGCCAGCAGTTACTCGAAGGCCAGGAGGGGCACAGATACGCAGTATTTT,CASSYSKARRGTDTQYF
-,-,TRBJ1-1,TRBV6-2/TRBV6-3,TGTGCCAGCAGAGAGACAGGCGTGAACACTGAAGCTTTCTTT,CASRETGVNTEAFF
TRBD1,-,TRBJ1-4,TRBV5-1,TGCGCCAGCAGCTCCTGGGTCCCGGGACAGGCAACTAATGAAAAACTGTTTTTT,CASSSWVPGQATNEKLFF
TRBD2,many,TRBJ2-1,TRBV7-9,TGTGCCAGCAGCTCCAGCGCCGGGGGGACCGACTACAATGAGCAGTTCTTC,CASSSSAGGTDYNEQFF
TRBD2,few,TRBJ2-3,TRBV29-1,TGCAGCGTTGGCCCAAGCGGGAGCCGTAGCACAGATACGCAGTATTTT,CSVGPSGSRSTDTQYF
-,few,TRBJ2-5,TRBV7-9,TGTGCCAGCAGCTCCGACATTGGAACGTACCAAGAGACCCAGTACTTC,CASSSDIGTYQETQYF
-,few,TRBJ2-5,TRBV6-6,TGTGCCAGCAGTTACGTACAGCAAGAGACCCAGTACTTC,CASSYVQQETQYF
-,few,TRBJ2-6,TRBV5-1,TGCGCCAGCAGCCAGGACAATCGGGCCAACGTCCTGACTTTC,CASSQDNRANVLTF
-,many,TRBJ2-2,TRBV5-5,TGTGCCAGCAGCTTATGGGTTTCTAACACCGGGGAGCTGTTTTTT,CASSLWVSNTGELFF
TRBD1,-,TRBJ1-1,TRBV6-6,TGTGCCAGCAGTTTCCCCCCGACCGGGACAGTCCTTATTGAAGCTTTCTTT,CASSFPPTGTVLIEAFF
-,-,TRBJ1-1,TRBV7-9,TGTGCCAGCAGCTTAGGACGGAGGTTACGGAACACTGAAGCTTTCTTT,CASSLGRRLRNTEAFF
-,few,TRBJ1-2,TRBV9,TGTGCCAGCAGCGTACAGGCCAGCTATGGCTACACCTTC,CASSVQASYGYTF
-,many,TRBJ2-3,TRBV9,TGTGCCAGCGGAGGTCTGGGCACAGATACGCAGTATTTT,CASGGLGTDTQYF
-,-,TRBJ1-2,TRBV5-4,TGTGCCAGCAGCTTGGACAGGCAAATCAACTATGGCTACACCTTC,CASSLDRQINYGYTF
-,-,TRBJ2-4,TRBV29-1,TGCAGCGTTGGGGGTCTAGCCAAAAACATTCAGTACTTC,CSVGGLAKNIQYF
TRBD1,-,TRBJ2-7,TRBV5-5,TGTGCCAGCAGCCCACAGGGGCCAGACTCCTACGAGCAGTACTTC,CASSPQGPDSYEQYF
TRBD1,few,TRBJ1-6,TRBV28,TGTGCCAGCAGTTTAGGTCGGGACAGCTATAATTCACCCCTCCACTTT,CASSLGRDSYNSPLHF
-,many,TRBJ2-3,TRBV20-1,TGCAGTGTATCCGACAAGGACACAGATACGCAGTATTTT,CSVSDKDTDTQYF
-,-,TRBJ2-7,TRBV27,TGTGCCAGCGTAGGAAGGGGCTCCTACGAGCAGTACTTC,CASVGRGSYEQYF
TRBD1,few,TRBJ1-6,TRBV5-4,TGTGCCAGCAGCTCCGACAGGGGGCCGGATTCACCCCTCCACTTT,CASSSDRGPDSPLHF
-,few,TRBJ2-1,TRBV7-2,TGTGCCAGCAGCTTTGGACCACCAACATCAAGGAATGAGCAGTTCTTC,CASSFGPPTSRNEQFF
-,many,TRBJ2-3,TRBV28,TGTGCCAGCATTGTGAGTTGGGCGGCAGATACGCAGTATTTT,CASIVSWAADTQYF
-,-,TRBJ1-1,TRBV4-3,TGCGCCAGCAGCCAAGAACTGGGGATGAACACTGAAGCTTTCTTT,CASSQELGMNTEAFF
-,many,TRBJ1-1,TRBV12-3/TRBV12-4,TGTGCCAGCAGTTCCTCCCTAGGGGAAGCTTTCTTT,CASSSSLGEAFF
-,-,TRBJ1-2,TRBV5-3,TGTGCCAGAAGCGGACACAGGGATGCGAACTATGGCTACACCTTC,CARSGHRDANYGYTF
-,-,TRBJ2-7,TRBV12-3/TRBV12-4,TGTGCCAGTACCGATAGAGTTGGACGCGAGCAGTACTTC,CASTDRVGREQYF
-,-,TRBJ2-1,TRBV29-1,TGCAGCGTTGACTTCTACCGGGCAGGCATTCGCTCCTACAATGAGCAGTTCTTC,CSVDFYRAGIRSYNEQFF
-,-,TRBJ2-3,TRBV11-2,TGTGCCAGCAGCGCTTTAAGCACAGATACGCAGTATTTT,CASSALSTDTQYF